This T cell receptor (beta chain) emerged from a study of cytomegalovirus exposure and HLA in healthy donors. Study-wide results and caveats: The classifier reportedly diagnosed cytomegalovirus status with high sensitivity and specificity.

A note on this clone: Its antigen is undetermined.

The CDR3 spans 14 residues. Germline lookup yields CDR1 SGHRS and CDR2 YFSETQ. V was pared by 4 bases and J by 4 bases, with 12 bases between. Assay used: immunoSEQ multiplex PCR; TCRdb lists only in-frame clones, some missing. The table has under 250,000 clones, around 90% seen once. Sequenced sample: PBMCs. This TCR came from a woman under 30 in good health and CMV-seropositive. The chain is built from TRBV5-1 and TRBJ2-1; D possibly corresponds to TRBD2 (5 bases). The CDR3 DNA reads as TGCGCCAGCAGCCTAACCGCGGGTTACAATGAGCAGTTCTTC. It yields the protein CASSLTAGYNEQFF.